This record covers a single T cell receptor (beta chain). Its specificity is unknown. The CDR3 contains 12 residues. Germline V CDR1 and CDR2: GTSNPN, SVGIG (reference sequence). V lost 1 base, J lost 7 bases, and 3 bases stayed unmatched. These data are taken from a study of cytomegalovirus exposure and HLA in healthy donors. Overall study: It was reported in a later analysis that the 90 to 150 validation repertoires used the same platform as the approximately 600 first-cohort repertoires. Study-level findings and limits: A classifier reportedly called cytomegalovirus status with high sensitivity and specificity. According to the study, around 160 TCR beta chains were cytomegalovirus-associated. The finding came from a later analysis; first-cohort TCR clusters tended to co-occur in the 120 or so validation repertoires.

Produced via immunoSEQ multiplex PCR; TCRdb's table is partial and in-frame only. The repertoire consists of about 250,000 clones, with roughly 90% occurring once and the leading ten covering 12%. This receptor was taken from a man aged 18 to 29 in good health and CMV-seropositive. Sequenced sample: PBMCs. The J gene is TRBJ1-1, the V gene TRBV30, with TRBD1 matching over 7 bases. CDR3 sequence: CAWSETGIEAFF. Written as DNA, the CDR3 is TGTGCCTGGAGTGAGACAGGGATTGAAGCTTTCTTT.